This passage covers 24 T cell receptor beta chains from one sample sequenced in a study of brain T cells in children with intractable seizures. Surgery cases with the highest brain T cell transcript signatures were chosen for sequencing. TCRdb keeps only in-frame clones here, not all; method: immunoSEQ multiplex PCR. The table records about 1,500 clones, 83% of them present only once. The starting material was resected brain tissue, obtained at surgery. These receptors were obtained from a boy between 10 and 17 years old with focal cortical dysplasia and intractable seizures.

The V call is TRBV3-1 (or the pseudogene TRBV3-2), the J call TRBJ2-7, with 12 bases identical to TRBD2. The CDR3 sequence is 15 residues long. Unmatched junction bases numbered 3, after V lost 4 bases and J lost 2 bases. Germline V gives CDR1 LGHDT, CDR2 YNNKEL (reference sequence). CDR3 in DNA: TGTGCCAGCAGCCGGGGACTAGCGGGTGCCTACGAGCAGTACGTC. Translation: CASSRGLAGAYEQYV.

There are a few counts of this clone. The CDR3 nucleotides are TGTGCCACCAGCAGATCTGGGGAACAGGGGAGGCTCCACTTT. Encoded protein: CATSRSGEQGRLHF. J is TRBJ1-6 and V is TRBV15; 7 bases align to TRBD1. In germline, CDR1 is LNHNV, CDR2 YYDKDF (reference sequence). CDR3 length: 14 amino acids. Germline trimming cut 2 bases from V and 16 bases from J; bases unmatched to any gene: 11.

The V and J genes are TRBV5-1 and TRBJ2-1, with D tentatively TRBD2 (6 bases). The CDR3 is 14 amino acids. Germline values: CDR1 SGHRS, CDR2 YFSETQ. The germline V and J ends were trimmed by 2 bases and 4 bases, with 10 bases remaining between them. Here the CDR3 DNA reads TGCGCCAGCAGCTTTGGGGGGATATACAATGAGCAGTTCTTC. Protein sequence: CASSFGGIYNEQFF.

The CDR3 is CASRSRQGYGYTF. The CDR3 region has the DNA TGTGCCAGCAGATCGCGGCAGGGCTATGGCTACACCTTC. The V and J genes are TRBV25-1 and TRBJ1-2; possibly TRBD1 for D (5 bases). V was pared by 6 bases and J by 4 bases, with 12 bases between. CDR3 length: 13 amino acids. From germline, CDR1 is MGHDK and CDR2 SYGVNS.

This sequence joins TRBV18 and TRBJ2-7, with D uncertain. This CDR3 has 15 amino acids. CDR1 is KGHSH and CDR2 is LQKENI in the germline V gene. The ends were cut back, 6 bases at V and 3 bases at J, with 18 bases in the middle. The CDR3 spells CASSGKTGQGYEQYF. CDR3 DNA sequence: TGTGCCAGCTCGGGTAAGACTGGGCAAGGCTACGAGCAGTACTTC.

The CDR3, as DNA: TGTGCCTGGAGTGCGACAGGGGCCACTGAAGCTTTCTTT. Translated, it gives CAWSATGATEAFF. V and J are TRBV30 and TRBJ1-1; TRBD1 matches at 8 bases. Germline V gives CDR1 GTSNPN, CDR2 SVGIG (reference sequence). CDR3 size: 13 residues. J gave up 4 bases and V 1 base, and 2 bases lay outside the gene matches.

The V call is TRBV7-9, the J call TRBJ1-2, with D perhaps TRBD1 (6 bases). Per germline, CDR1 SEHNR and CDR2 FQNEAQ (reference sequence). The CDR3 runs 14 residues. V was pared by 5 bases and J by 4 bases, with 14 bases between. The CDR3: CASSIQGTSYGYTF. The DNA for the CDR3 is TGTGCCAGCAGCATACAGGGAACGAGCTATGGCTACACCTTC.

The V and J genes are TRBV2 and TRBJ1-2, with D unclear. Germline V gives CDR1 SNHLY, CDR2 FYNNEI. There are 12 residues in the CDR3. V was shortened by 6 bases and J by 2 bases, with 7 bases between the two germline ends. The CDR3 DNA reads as TGTGCCAGCAGCCAAAACAACTATGGCTACACCTTC. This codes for CASSQNNYGYTF.

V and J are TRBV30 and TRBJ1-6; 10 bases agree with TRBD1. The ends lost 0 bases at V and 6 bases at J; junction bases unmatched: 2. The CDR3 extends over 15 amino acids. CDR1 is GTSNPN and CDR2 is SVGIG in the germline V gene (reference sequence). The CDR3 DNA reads TGTGCCTGGAGTGTAGGGGACAGGGGTAATTCACCCCTCCACTTT. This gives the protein CAWSVGDRGNSPLHF.

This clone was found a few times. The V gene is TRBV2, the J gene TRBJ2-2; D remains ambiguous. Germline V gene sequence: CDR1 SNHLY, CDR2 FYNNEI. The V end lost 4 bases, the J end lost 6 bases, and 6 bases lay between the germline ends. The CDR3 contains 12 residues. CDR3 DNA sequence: TGTGCCAGCAGTGTTGATGCCGGGGAGCTGTTTTTT. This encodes CASSVDAGELFF.

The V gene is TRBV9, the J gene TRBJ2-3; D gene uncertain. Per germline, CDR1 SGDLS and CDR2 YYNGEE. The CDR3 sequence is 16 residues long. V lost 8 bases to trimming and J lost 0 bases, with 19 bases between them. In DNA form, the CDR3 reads TGTGCCAGTACAAAATGGCAGCCGACTAGCACAGATACGCAGTATTTT. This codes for CASTKWQPTSTDTQYF. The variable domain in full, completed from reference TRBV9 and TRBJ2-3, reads DSGVTQTPKHLITATGQRVTLRCSPRSGDLSVYWYQQSLDQGLQFLIQYYNGEERAKGNILERFSAQQFPDLHSELNLSSLELGDSALYFCASTKWQPTSTDTQYFGPGTRLTVL.

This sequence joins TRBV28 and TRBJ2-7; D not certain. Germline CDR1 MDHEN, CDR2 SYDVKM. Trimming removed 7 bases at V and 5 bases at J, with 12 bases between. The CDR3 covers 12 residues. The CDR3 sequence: CASKIGYDEQYF. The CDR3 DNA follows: TGTGCCAGCAAAATCGGGTATGACGAGCAGTACTTC.

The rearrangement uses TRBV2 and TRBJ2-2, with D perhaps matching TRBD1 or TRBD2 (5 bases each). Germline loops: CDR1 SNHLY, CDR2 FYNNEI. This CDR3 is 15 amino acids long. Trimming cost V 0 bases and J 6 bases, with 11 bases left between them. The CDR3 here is CASSEAGRGAGELFF. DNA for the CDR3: TGTGCCAGCAGTGAAGCGGGACGGGGCGCCGGGGAGCTGTTTTTT.

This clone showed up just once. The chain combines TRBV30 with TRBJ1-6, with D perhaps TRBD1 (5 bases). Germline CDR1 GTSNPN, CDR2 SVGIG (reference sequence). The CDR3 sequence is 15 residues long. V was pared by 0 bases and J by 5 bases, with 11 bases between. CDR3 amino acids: CAWSVGDRDNSPLHF. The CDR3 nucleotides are TGTGCCTGGAGTGTGGGAGACAGAGATAATTCACCCCTCCACTTT.

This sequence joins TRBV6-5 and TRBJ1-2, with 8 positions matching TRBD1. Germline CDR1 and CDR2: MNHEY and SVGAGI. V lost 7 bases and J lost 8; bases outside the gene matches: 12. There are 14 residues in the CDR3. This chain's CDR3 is CASTPMQGAEGYTF. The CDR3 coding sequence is TGTGCCAGCACCCCCATGCAGGGGGCGGAGGGCTACACCTTC.

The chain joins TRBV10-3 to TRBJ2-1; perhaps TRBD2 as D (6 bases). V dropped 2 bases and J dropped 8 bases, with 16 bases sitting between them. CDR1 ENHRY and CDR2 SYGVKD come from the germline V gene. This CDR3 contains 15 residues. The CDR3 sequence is CAISEPQGGIHEQFF. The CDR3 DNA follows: TGTGCCATCAGTGAGCCCCAGGGAGGAATTCATGAGCAGTTCTTC.

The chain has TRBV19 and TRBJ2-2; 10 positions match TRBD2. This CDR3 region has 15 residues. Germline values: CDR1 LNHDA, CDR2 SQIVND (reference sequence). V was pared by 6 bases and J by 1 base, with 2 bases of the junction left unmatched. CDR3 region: CASSRLAGNTGELFF. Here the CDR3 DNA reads TGTGCCAGTAGCCGACTAGCGGGGAACACCGGGGAGCTGTTTTTT.

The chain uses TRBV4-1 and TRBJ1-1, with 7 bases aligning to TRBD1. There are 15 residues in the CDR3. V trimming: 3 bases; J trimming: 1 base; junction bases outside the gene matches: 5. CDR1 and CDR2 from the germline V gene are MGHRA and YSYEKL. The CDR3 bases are TGCGCCAGCAGCCAGTCCGGGACAGCGAACACTGAAGCTTTCTTT. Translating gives CASSQSGTANTEAFF.

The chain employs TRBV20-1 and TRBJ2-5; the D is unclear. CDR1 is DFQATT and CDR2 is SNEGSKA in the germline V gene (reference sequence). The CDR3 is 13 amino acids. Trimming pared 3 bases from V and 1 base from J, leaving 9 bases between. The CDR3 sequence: CSASYRIQETQYF. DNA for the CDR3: TGCAGTGCTAGTTACCGAATCCAAGAGACCCAGTACTTC.

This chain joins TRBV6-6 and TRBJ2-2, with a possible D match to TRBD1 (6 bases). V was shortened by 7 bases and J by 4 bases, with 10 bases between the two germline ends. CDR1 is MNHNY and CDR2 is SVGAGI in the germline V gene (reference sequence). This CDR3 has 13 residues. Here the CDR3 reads CASTWGRTGELFF. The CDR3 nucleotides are TGTGCCAGCACTTGGGGGCGCACCGGGGAGCTGTTTTTT.

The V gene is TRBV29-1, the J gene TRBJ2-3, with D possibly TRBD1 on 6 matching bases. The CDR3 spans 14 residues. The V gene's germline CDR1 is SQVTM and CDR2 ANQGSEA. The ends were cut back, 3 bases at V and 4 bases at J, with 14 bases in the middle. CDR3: CSVDTGQMADTQYF. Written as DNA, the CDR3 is TGCAGCGTTGACACAGGGCAGATGGCAGATACGCAGTATTTT.

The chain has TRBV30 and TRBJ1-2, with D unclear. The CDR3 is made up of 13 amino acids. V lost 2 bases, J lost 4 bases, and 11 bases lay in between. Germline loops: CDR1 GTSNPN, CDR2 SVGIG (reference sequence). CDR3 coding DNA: TGTGCCTGGAGTACTAGAAGTCCCTATGGCTACACCTTC. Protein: CAWSTRSPYGYTF.

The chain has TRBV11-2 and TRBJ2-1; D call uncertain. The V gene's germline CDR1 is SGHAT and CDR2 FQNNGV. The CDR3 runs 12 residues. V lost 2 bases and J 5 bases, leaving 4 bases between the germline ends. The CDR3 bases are TGTGCCAGCAGCTTATACCACAATGAGCAGTTCTTC. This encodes CASSLYHNEQFF.

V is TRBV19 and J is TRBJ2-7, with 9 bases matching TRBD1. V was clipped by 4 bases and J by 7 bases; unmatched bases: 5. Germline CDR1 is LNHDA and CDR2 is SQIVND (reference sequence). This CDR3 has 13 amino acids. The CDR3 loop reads CASSRDRAGEQYF. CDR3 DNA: TGTGCCAGTAGTAGGGACAGGGCGGGAGAGCAGTACTTC. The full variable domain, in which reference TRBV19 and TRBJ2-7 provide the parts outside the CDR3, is DGGITQSPKYLFRKEGQNVTLSCEQNLNHDAMYWYRQDPGQGLRLIYYSQIVNDFQKGDIAEGYSVSREKKESFPLTVTSAQKNPTAFYLCASSRDRAGEQYFGPGTRLTVT.